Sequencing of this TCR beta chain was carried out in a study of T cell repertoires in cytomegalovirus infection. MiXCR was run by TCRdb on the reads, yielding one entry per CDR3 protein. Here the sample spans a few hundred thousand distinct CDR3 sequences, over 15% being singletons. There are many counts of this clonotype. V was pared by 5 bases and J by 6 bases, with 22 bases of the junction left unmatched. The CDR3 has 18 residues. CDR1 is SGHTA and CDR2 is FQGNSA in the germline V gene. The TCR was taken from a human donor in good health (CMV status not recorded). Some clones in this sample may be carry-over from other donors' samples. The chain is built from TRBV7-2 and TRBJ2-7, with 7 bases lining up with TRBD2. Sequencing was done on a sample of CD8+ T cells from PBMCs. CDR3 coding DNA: TGTGCCAGCAGCCCCGCCGGGGTTCGTGGGGGGGATTTGGGCGAGCAGTACTTC. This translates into CASSPAGVRGGDLGEQYF.